What follows is one T cell receptor (beta chain) and its context. Each CDR3 protein gets one entry after TCRdb re-called the 5' RACE reads with MiXCR. The table lists 81,000 or so distinct CDR3 sequences, over 10% of them singletons. The ends were cut back, 7 bases at V and 1 base at J, with 14 bases in the middle. CDR3 size: 14 residues. Germline assignment: CDR1 SGHRS and CDR2 YFSETQ. Documented time point: longitudinal time-point 2. The unsorted libraries originated from 2 million PBMCs kept at -80 C. The entry originates in a study of neurological immune-mediated disorders. Sequenced material: PBMCs. The chain carries TRBV5-1 and TRBJ1-1, with D hard to call. The source of this sequence is a female donor with HTLV-1-associated myelopathy (HAM/TSP). This CDR3 is CASGSLDGNTEAFF. The DNA for the CDR3 is TGCGCCAGCGGCTCCCTGGACGGGAACACTGAAGCTTTCTTT.